There are many counts of the clone carrying this TCR beta chain. Its target is not known. The sample comes from a study of blood T cells in healthy people across ages. Whole-study results and caveats: Per million T cells, TCR beta diversity dropped roughly linearly as age increased. Both higher diversity and more naive CD4+ cells marked long-lived donors when set against aged donors.

Using a J-beta primer mix together with a sample-barcoded 5' primer, a second PCR was run for roughly 7 to 12 cycles. The template-switch adaptor, which had 12 random nucleotides, put a tag on each cDNA molecule. TCRdb recomputed calls from the 5' RACE reads with MiXCR, one row per CDR3 protein. This sample has around 710,000 distinct CDR3 sequences, with roughly two fifths found just once. In each sample, at least 6.5 million PBMCs were isolated. The sequence was collected from a woman aged 55-75 years in good health. Source material: blood.

The CDR3 loop is CASSRDGEQYF. The CDR3 DNA sequence: TGTGCCAGCAGTCGGGACGGCGAGCAGTACTTC. The V gene is TRBV27, the J gene TRBJ2-7; D might be TRBD1 or TRBD2, each matching 5 bases. CDR1 and CDR2 from the germline V gene are MNHEY and SMNVEV (reference sequence). The V end lost 5 bases, the J end lost 6 bases, and 8 bases lay between the germline ends. The CDR3 has 11 residues.